This T cell receptor (beta chain) came from a study of metastatic and nonmetastatic thyroid tumors. Study-wide findings and caveats: Benign nodules reportedly had significantly lower TCR beta diversity than malignant thyroid tumors in blood and tumor.

Ahead of thyroid surgery, no patient had received treatment of any kind. Source study methods: Between-group CDR3 differences, defined by clinicopathological status, yielded a distant-metastasis classifier for papillary thyroid cancer. TCRdb reassembled clones from the PCR reads with MiXCR. V and J calls and clone size were set by TCRdb, not the authors. The table lists about 15,000 clones, 20% to 25% of them singletons. This clone was detected many times. Its target is unknown. Source material: adjacent normal tissue. The source is a female donor with papillary thyroid cancer or a benign thyroid nodule (not recorded which). Some clones in this sample may be carry-over from other donors' samples.

The CDR3 loop is CASSGAYNEQFF. The CDR3 DNA reads as TGTGCCAGCAGCGGGGCCTACAATGAGCAGTTCTTC. This rearrangement joins TRBV7-9 to TRBJ2-1; D is ambiguous. CDR3 length equals 12 residues. With 5 bases removed from V and 2 bases from J, the gap between germline ends came to 4 bases. Germline-derived CDR1 and CDR2 are SEHNR and FQNEAQ (reference sequence).